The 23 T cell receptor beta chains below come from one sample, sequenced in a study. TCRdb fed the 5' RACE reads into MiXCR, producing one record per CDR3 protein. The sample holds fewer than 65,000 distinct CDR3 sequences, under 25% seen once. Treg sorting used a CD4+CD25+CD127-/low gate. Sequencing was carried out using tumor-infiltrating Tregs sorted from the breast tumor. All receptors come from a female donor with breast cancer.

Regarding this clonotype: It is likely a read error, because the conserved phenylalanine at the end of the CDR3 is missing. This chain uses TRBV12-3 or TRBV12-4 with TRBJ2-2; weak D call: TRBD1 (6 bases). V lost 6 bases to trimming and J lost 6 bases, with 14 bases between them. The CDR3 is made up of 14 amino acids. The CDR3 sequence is CASSTGSGAGELFY. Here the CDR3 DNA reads TGTGCCAGCAGCACAGGGTCGGGCGCCGGGGAGCTGTTTTAT.

The CDR3 DNA is TGCAGTGCTAGTGGCCTATCCTACGAGCAGTACTTC. Translated: CSASGLSYEQYF. The V gene is TRBV20-1, the J gene TRBJ2-7; D is undetermined. The germline V gene encodes CDR1 DFQATT and CDR2 SNEGSKA (reference sequence). This CDR3 comprises 12 residues. Trimming cost V 3 bases and J 1 base, with 7 bases left between them.

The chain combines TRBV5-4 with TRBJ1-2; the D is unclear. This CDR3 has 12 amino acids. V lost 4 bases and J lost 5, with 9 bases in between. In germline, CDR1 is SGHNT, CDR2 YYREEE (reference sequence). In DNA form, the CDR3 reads TGTGCCAGCAGCCCCGACGTTTATGGCTACACCTTC. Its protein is CASSPDVYGYTF.

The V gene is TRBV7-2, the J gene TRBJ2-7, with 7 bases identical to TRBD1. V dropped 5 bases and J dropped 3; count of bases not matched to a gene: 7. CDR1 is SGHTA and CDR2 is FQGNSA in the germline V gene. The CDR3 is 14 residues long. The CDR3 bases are TGTGCCAGCAGCACCCAGACAGGGTTCTACGAGCAGTACTTC. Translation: CASSTQTGFYEQYF. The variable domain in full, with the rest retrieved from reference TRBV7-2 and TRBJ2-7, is GAGVSQSPSNKVTEKGKDVELRCDPISGHTALYWYRQSLGQGLEFLIYFQGNSAPDKSGLPSDRFSAERTGGSVSTLTIQRTQQEDSAVYLCASSTQTGFYEQYFGPGTRLTVT.

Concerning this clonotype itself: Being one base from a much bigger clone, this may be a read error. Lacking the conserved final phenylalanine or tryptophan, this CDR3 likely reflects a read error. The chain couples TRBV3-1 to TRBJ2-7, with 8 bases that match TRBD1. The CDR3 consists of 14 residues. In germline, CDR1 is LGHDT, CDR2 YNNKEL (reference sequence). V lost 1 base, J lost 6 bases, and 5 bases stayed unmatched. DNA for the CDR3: TGTGCCAGCAGCCAAGGGACAGGGAACTCCGAGCAGTACCTC. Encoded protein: CASSQGTGNSEQYL.

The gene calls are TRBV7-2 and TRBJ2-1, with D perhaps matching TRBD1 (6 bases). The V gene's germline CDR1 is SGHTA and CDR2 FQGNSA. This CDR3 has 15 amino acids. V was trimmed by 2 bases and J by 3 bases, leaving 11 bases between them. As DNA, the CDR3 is TGTGCCAGCAGCTTAAGGGGGAGTGGCTACAATGAGCAGTTCTTC. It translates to CASSLRGSGYNEQFF.

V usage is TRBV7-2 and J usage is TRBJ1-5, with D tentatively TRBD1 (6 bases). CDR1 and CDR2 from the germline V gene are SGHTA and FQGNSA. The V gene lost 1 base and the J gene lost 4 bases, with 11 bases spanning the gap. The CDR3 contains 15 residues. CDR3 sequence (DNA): TGTGCCAGCAGCTTAGGTCCTACAGGGAATCAGCCCCAGCATTTT. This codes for CASSLGPTGNQPQHF.

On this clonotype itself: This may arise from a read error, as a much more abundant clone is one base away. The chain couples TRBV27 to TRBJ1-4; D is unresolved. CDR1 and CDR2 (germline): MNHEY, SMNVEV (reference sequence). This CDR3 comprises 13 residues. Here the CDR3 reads CASSLRQNEKLLF. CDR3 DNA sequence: TGTGCCAGCAGTTTACGACAAAATGAAAAACTGCTTTTT.

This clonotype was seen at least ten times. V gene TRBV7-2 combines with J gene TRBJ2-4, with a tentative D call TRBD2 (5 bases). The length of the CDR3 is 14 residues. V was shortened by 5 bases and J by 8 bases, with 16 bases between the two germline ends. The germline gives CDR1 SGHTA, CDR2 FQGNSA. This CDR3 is CASSNGLPRDIQYF. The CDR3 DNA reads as TGTGCCAGCAGCAATGGACTTCCTAGGGACATTCAGTACTTC.

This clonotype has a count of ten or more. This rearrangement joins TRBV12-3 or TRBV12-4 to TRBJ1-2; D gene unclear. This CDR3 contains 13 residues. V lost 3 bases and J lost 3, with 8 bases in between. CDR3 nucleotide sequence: TGTGCCAGCAGTTTGAGGGAGGACTATGGCTACACCTTC. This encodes CASSLREDYGYTF.

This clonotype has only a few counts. The CDR3: CASSLAGLASFYPGNTGELFF. The CDR3 nucleotides read TGCGCCAGCAGCTTGGCCGGACTAGCGTCCTTCTATCCGGGGAACACCGGGGAGCTGTTTTTT. J is TRBJ2-2 and V is TRBV5-1; 9 bases are shared with TRBD2. Germline lookup yields CDR1 SGHRS and CDR2 YFSETQ. The CDR3 runs to 21 residues. The junction had 16 bases not matched to a gene; V was cut back by 0 bases and J by 1 base.

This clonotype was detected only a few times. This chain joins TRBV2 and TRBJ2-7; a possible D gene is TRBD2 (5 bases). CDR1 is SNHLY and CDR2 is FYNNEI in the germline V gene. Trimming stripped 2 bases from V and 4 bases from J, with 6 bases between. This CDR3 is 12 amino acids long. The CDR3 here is CASSETRYEQYF. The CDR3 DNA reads TGTGCCAGCAGTGAAACTAGGTACGAGCAGTACTTC.

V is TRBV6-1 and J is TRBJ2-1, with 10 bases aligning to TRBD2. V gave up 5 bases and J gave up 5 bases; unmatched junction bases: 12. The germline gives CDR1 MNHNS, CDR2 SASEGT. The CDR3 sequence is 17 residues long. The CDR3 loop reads CASSLYYTSGVDNEQFF. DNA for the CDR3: TGTGCCAGCAGTCTATACTATACTAGCGGGGTTGACAATGAGCAGTTCTTC.

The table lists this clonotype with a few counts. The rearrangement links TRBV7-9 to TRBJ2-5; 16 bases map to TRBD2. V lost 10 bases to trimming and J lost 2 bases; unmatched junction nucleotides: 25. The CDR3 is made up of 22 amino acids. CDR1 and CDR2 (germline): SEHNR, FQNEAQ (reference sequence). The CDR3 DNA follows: TGTGCCATCATGGGACAGAAAAGACGGTCCGGGACTAGCGGGAGGGGGCAAGAGACCCAGTACTTC. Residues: CAIMGQKRRSGTSGRGQETQYF.

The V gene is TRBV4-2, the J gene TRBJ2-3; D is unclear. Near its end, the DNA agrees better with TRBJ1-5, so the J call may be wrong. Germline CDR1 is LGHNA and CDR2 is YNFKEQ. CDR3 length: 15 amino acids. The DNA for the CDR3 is TGTGCCAGCAGCCACGGGAGGGCCGAAACAGATACGCAGCATTTT. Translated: CASSHGRAETDTQHF.

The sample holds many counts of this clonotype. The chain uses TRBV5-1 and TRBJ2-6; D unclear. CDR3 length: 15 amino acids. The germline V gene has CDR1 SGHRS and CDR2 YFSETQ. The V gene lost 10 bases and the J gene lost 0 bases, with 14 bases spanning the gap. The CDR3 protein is CASQAFFSGANVLTF. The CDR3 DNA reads TGCGCCTCTCAAGCGTTCTTCTCTGGGGCCAACGTCCTGACTTTC. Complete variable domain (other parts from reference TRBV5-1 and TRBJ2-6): KAGVTQTPRYLIKTRGQQVTLSCSPISGHRSVSWYQQTPGQGLQFLFEYFSETQRNKGNFPGRFSGRQFSNSRSEMNVSTLELGDSALYLCASQAFFSGANVLTFGAGSRLTVL.

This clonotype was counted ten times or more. The DNA for the CDR3 is TGTGCCAGCAGCCCCCGGAGGGACCCGGGACACCTGAACACCGGGGAGCTGTTTTTT. Protein sequence: CASSPRRDPGHLNTGELFF. The chain carries TRBV9 and TRBJ2-2; D is perhaps TRBD1 or TRBD2 (6 bases each). The V gene's germline CDR1 is SGDLS and CDR2 YYNGEE. V was clipped by 4 bases and J by 1 base, with 23 bases between them. The CDR3 contains 19 residues.

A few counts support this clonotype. CDR3 sequence (DNA): TGCGCCAGCAGCCCAATAGGACAGGGGCGAATCTATGGCTACACCTTC. Residues: CASSPIGQGRIYGYTF. J is TRBJ1-2 and V is TRBV4-1; TRBD1 aligns across 9 bases. V was pared by 4 bases and J by 4 bases, with 10 bases of the junction left unmatched. Germline V gives CDR1 MGHRA, CDR2 YSYEKL. This CDR3 spans 16 amino acids.

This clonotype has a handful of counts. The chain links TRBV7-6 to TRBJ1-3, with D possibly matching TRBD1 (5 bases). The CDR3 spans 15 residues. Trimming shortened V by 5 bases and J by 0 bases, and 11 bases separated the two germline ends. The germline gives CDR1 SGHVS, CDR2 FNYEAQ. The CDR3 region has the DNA TGTGCCAGCAGCCCGGGGCCCGGCTCTGGAAACACCATATATTTT. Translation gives CASSPGPGSGNTIYF.

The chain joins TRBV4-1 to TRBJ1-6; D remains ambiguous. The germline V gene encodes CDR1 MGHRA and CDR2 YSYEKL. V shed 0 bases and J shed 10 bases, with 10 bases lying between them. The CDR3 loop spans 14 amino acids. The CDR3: CASSQDGIRSPLHF. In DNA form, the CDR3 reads TGCGCCAGCAGCCAAGATGGGATTCGGTCACCCCTCCACTTT.

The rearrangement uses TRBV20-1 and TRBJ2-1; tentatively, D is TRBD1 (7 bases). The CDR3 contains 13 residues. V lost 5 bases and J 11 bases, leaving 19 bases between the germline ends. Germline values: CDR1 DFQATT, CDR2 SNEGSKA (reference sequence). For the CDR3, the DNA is TGCAGTGCTCCTCAGGAGGGGGCGGGGAAGCAGTTCTTC. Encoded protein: CSAPQEGAGKQFF.

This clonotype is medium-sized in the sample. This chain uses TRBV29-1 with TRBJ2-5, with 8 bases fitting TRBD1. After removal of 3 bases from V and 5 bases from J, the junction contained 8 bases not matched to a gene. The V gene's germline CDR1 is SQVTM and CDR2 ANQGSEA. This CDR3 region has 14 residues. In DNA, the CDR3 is TGCAGCGTTGATGGGGCAGGGGGCACGGAGACCCAGTACTTC. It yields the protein CSVDGAGGTETQYF.

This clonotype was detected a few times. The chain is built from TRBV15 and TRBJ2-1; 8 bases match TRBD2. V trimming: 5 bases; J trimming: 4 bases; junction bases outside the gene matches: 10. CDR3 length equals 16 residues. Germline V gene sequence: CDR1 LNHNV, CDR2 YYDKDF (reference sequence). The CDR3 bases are TGTGCCACCAGCTCGCCGGGTGCTAGCGGGTACAATGAGCAGTTCTTC. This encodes CATSSPGASGYNEQFF. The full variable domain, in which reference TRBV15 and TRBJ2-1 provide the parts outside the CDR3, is DAMVIQNPRYQVTQFGKPVTLSCSQTLNHNVMYWYQQKSSQAPKLLFHYYDKDFNNEADTPDNFQSRRPNTSFCFLDIRSPGLGDTAMYLCATSSPGASGYNEQFFGPGTRLTVL.